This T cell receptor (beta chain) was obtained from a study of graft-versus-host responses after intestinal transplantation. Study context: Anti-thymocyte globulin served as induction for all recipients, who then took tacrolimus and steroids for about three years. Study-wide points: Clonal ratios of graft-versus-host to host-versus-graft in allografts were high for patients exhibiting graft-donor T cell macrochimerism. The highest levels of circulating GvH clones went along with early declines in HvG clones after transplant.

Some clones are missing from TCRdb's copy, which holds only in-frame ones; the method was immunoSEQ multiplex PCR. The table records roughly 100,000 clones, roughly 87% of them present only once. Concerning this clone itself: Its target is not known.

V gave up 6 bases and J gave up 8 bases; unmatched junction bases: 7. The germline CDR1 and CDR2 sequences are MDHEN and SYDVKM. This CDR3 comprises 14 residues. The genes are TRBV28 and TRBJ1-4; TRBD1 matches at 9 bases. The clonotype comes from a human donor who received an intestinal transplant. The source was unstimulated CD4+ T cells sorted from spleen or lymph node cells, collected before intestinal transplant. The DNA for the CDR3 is TGTGCCAGCAGCAGGGGACAGGGTGGCGAAAAACTGTTTTTT. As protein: CASSRGQGGEKLFF.